This TCR beta chain was identified in a study of early T cells in non-severe SARS-CoV-2 infection. Unique molecular identifier tags were affixed to discrete cDNA molecules. TCRdb reanalysed the 5' RACE reads using MiXCR and keeps one entry per CDR3 protein. The table has about 66,000 distinct CDR3 sequences, about 19% seen once. A remark on this clonotype: Its antigen is as yet unknown.

Study findings and constraints: Lookups in VDJdb leaned toward anti-spike CD8 responses and missed private and CD4 specificities.

Germline-derived CDR1 and CDR2 are SEHNR and FQNEAQ (reference sequence). The CDR3 consists of 14 residues. After removal of 3 bases from V and 5 bases from J, the junction contained 5 bases not matched to a gene. Here the sequenced sample was whole blood, taken at baseline. This TCR was recovered from an adult who was a healthcare worker with PCR-confirmed SARS-CoV-2 infection or an uninfected control (not recorded which). The gene calls are TRBV7-9 and TRBJ1-2, with 8 positions matching TRBD1. The CDR3 nucleotides are TGTGCCAGCAGCTTTGGGGACAGGCTGTATGGCTACACCTTC. Translating it yields CASSFGDRLYGYTF.